The sequence of this TCR beta chain was determined in a study of blood T cell repertoires in COVID-19. In the original workflow: Reference gene primer amplification in the assay estimated nucleated cell counts. Assay used: immunoSEQ multiplex PCR; TCRdb lists only in-frame clones, some missing. The V and J calls and clone size were taken over from that table, and D and trimming were inferred from the DNA. The sample includes 120,000 to 150,000 clones, 75% to 90% of them seen just once. CDR3 size: 16 residues. V was pared by 2 bases and J by 0 bases, with 11 bases between. Germline V lookup: CDR1 SGHAT, CDR2 FQNNGV.

What was sequenced was peripheral blood. This TCR derives from a man aged 50-59 years who had recovered from COVID-19. The chain couples TRBV11-2 to TRBJ1-3; no firm D call. The CDR3 protein is CASSLLLPSSGNTIYF. CDR3 in DNA: TGTGCCAGCAGCTTATTGTTGCCGAGCTCTGGAAACACCATATATTTT.